This TCR beta chain stems from a study of T cells in Graves' hyperthyroidism and ophthalmopathy. Findings and caveats of the study: In blood, most of the thyroid clonotypes expanded above 0.001 were also present. Onset of ophthalmopathy came a median approximately 6.8 months after the model predicted it.

V lost 4 bases and J lost 2; bases outside the gene matches: 6. The CDR3 length is 16 residues. This clonotype was seen many times. Its antigen is not known. Fresh 10 ml peripheral blood yielded PBMCs. TCR beta CDR3 regions were amplified from RNA. Initially, a first-round RT-PCR of the TCR CDR3 employed the HTBI primer set. TCRdb redid the calling of the multiplex PCR reads with MiXCR, one entry per CDR3 protein. The sample shows some 490,000 distinct CDR3 sequences, 22% of them seen only once. This TCR was recovered from a woman aged 70-85 years with Graves' ophthalmopathy. The chain couples TRBV12-3 or TRBV12-4 to TRBJ2-1; 9 nucleotides match TRBD2. What was sequenced was blood. In DNA form, the CDR3 reads TGTGCCAGCAGTTCCAGCGGGAGGAACCCCTACAATGAGCAGTTCTTC. This gives the protein CASSSSGRNPYNEQFF.